This T cell receptor beta chain originates from a study of graft-versus-host responses after intestinal transplantation. The CDR3 runs to 14 residues. Trimming removed 0 bases from V and 0 bases from J, with 6 bases in between. Per germline, CDR1 LNHDA and CDR2 SQIVND (reference sequence). Libraries were prepared by immunoSEQ multiplex PCR; TCRdb keeps only in-frame clonotypes and omits some of them. This table holds more than 100,000 clones, approximately 95% found once. This clone is a singleton in its sample. The antigen remains undetermined. The specimen comprised unstimulated CD8+ T cells sorted from spleen or lymph node cells, sampled before intestinal transplant. The V and J genes are TRBV19 and TRBJ2-7; D ambiguous. This TCR was recovered from a human donor who received an intestinal transplant. CDR3 residues: CASSIDGSSYEQYF. CDR3 nucleotides: TGTGCCAGTAGTATAGACGGCAGCTCCTACGAGCAGTACTTC.